The 5 T cell receptor beta chains below all came from one sample that was sequenced in a study of shared clonotypes between healthy human individuals. Profiled with immunoSEQ multiplex PCR; TCRdb holds only in-frame clones, not every one. This table has more than 2 million clones, roughly 95% appearing once. The sample consisted of naive CD4+ T cells sorted from blood. Sample subset: CD45RA+ positively selected. The receptors here all came from a young man in good health.

V is TRBV7-9 and J is TRBJ1-1; D unclear. The germline V gene encodes CDR1 SEHNR and CDR2 FQNEAQ (reference sequence). V shed 1 base and J shed 4 bases, with 13 bases lying between them. The CDR3 totals 15 residues. CDR3 residues: CASSLGSLGSTEAFF. The CDR3 nucleotides are TGTGCCAGCAGCTTAGGGTCCCTCGGGAGCACTGAAGCTTTCTTT.

This clone was picked up one time. The chain has TRBV2 and TRBJ2-5; 10 bases match TRBD2. This CDR3 has 15 amino acids. The germline V gene encodes CDR1 SNHLY and CDR2 FYNNEI. Trimming cost V 5 bases and J 3 bases; bases outside gene matches: 6. CDR3 loop: CASSTGLAVKETQYF. The CDR3 nucleotides are TGTGCCAGCAGTACCGGACTAGCGGTTAAAGAGACCCAGTACTTC.

V gene TRBV2 combines with J gene TRBJ1-6; D uncertain. The CDR3 sequence is 15 residues long. Per the germline V gene, CDR1 is SNHLY and CDR2 is FYNNEI. With 2 bases removed from V and 0 bases from J, the gap between germline ends came to 5 bases. The CDR3 reads CASSELDSYNSPLHF. The CDR3 coding sequence is TGTGCCAGCAGTGAACTGGACTCCTATAATTCACCCCTCCACTTT.

The V gene is TRBV5-1, the J gene TRBJ1-3; D is unresolved. Trimming removed 4 bases from V and 4 bases from J, with 12 bases in between. This CDR3 region has 14 residues. Germline assignment: CDR1 SGHRS and CDR2 YFSETQ. CDR3 sequence reads: CASSVSESGNTIYF. In DNA form, the CDR3 reads TGCGCCAGCAGCGTGAGTGAGTCCGGAAACACCATATATTTT.

A note on this clone: Additional DNA sequences in this sample encode the identical CDR3. This chain links TRBV5-4 with TRBJ2-7; D is unclear. CDR3 length: 14 residues. Germline loops: CDR1 SGHNT, CDR2 YYREEE (reference sequence). V lost 3 bases, J lost 0 bases, and 10 bases lay in between. The CDR3 nucleotides are TGTGCCAGCAGCTCCTCCGGCAGCTCCTACGAGCAGTACTTC. It codes for CASSSSGSSYEQYF.